The sequence of this T cell receptor (beta chain) was determined in a study of response to subunit inactivated influenza vaccine. TCRdb processed the RT-PCR reads anew with MiXCR; each CDR3 protein has one entry. Of about 160,000 distinct CDR3 sequences listed, 11% are singletons. Trimming took off 2 bases at V and 6 bases at J, with 5 bases between the two ends. The CDR3 sequence is 11 residues long. Germline lookup yields CDR1 KGHSH and CDR2 LQKENI. This clonotype has more than one count but fewer than ten. What it binds is unknown. Study-level results: Authors suggested seasonal influenza vaccinations each recruit few new T cells.

The sample was non-naive T cells sorted from PBMCs, taken around seven weeks after vaccination. This chain joins TRBV18 and TRBJ2-7; D is ambiguous. The receptor comes from a middle-aged man who received an inactivated influenza vaccine. The CDR3: CASSPSSEQYF. Written as DNA, the CDR3 is TGTGCCAGCTCACCATCTAGCGAGCAGTACTTC.